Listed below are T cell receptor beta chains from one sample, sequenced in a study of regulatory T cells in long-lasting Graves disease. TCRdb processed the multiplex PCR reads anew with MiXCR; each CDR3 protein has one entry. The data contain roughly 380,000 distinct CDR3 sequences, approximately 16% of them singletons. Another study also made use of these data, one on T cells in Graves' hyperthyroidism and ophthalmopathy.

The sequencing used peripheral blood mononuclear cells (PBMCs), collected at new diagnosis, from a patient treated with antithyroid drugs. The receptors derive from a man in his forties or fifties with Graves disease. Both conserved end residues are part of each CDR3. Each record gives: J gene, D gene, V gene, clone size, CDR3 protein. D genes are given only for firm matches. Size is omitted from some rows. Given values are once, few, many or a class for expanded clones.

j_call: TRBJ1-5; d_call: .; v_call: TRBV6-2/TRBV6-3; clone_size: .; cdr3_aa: CASRSPGHQPQHF
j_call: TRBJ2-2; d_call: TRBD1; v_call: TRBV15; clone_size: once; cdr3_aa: CATSRAGGHNTGELFF
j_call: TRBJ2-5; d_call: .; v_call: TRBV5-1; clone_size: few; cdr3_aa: CASSQGGRQETQYF
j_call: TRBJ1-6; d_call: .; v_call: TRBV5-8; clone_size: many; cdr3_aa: CASSWQGSSDSPLHF
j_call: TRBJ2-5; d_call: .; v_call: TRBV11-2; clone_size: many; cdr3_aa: CASSLPPSQETQYF
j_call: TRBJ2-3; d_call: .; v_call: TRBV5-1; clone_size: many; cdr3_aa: CASSLAGHFTDTQYF
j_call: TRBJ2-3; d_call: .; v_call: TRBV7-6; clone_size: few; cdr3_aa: CASSLAGGLYTQYF
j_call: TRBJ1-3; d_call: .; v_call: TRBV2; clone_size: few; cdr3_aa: CASSEIRSGNTIYF
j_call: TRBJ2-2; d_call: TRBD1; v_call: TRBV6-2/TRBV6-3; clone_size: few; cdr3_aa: CASSLRDRVTGELFF
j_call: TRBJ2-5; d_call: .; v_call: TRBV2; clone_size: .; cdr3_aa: CASSLGTFRESDQETQYF
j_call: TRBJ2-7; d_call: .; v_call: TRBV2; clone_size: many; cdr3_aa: CASASLYEQYF
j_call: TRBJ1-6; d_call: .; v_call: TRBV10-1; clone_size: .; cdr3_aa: CASSEQGIGSPLHF
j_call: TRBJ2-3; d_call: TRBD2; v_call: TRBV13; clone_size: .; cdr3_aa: CASSSRLAGAYKSDTQYF
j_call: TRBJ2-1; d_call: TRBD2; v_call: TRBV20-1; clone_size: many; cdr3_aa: CSAHNPSGGDEQFF
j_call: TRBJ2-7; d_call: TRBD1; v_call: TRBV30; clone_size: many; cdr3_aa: CAWSGGQGTVSYEQYF
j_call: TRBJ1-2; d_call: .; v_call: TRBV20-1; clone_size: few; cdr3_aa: CSASPPGYYGYTF
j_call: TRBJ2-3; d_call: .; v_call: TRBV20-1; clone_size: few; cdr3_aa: CSASAAGPDDTQYF
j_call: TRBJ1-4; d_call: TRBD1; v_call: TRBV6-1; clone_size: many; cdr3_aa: CASSVQGAGEKLFF
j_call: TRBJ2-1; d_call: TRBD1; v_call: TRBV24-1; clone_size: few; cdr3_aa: CATSEPRQGGNEQFF
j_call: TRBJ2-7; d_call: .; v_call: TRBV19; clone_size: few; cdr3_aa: CASSPSPTYEQYF
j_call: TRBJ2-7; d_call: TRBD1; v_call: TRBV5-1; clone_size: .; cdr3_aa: CASSVMLGTVDHEQYF
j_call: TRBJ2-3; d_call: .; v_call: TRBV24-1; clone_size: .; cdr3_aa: CATSEAGYSTDTQYF
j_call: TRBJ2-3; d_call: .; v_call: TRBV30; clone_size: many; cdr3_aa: CAWSVTKADTQYF
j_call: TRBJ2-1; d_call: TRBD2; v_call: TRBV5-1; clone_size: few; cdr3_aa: CASSLVLAGSDEQFF
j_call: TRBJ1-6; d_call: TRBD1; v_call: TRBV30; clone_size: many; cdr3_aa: CAWRGDSFVSPLHF
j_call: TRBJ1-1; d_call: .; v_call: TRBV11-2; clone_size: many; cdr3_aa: CASSFSPGTFGGNTEAFF
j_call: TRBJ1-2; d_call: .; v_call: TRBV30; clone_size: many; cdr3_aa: CAWSRFRGLRYTF
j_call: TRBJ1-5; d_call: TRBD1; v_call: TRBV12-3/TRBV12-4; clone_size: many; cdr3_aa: CASSTPGQGPGDNQPQHF
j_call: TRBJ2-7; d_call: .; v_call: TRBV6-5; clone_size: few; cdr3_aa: CASSYSSFDRLQYF
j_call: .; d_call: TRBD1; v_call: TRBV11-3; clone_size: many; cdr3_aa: CASSAGQAGSETQYF
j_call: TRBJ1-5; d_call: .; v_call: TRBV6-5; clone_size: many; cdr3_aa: CASSYSGSQPQHF
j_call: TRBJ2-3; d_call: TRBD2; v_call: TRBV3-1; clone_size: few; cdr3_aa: CASSQGYGGSTDTQYF
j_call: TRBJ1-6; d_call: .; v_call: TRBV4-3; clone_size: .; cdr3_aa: CASSPRTVDSPLHF
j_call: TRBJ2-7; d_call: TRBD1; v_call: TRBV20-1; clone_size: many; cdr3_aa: CSARVGGDSYEQYF
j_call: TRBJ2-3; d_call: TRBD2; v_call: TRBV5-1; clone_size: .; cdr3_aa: CASSFGTSGVSTDTQYF
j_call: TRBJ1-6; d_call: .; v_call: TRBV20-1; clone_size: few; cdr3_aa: CSARDDRLGRNSPLHF
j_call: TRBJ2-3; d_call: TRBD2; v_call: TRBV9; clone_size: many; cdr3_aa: CASSGGLAGATDTQYF
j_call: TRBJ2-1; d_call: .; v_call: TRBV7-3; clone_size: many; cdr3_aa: CASSSGGGMDNEQFF
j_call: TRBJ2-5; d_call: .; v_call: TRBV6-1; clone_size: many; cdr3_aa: CASSVGGFRQETQYF
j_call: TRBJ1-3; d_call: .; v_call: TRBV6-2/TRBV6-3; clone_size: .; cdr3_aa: CASSYSTWRLATNSGNTIYF